This TCR beta chain was documented in a study of technical replicates of blood from a few donors. V gave up 3 bases and J gave up 0 bases, with 16 bases separating them. The CDR3 totals 17 residues. Germline lookup yields CDR1 MNHGY and CDR2 SAAAGT. The protocol was immunoSEQ multiplex PCR, while the TCRdb copy is restricted to in-frame clones and leaves out a portion. The sample lists around 58,000 clones, around 87% occurring once. This TCR came from a human donor in good health. Some clones in this sample may be carry-over from other donors' samples. Sequences were obtained from PBMCs. The chain uses TRBV6-8 and TRBJ2-3, with D possibly being TRBD2 (5 bases). CDR3 protein: CASSYHGKLKSTDTQYF. The CDR3 nucleotides are TGTGCCAGCAGTTATCACGGGAAATTAAAAAGCACAGATACGCAGTATTTT.